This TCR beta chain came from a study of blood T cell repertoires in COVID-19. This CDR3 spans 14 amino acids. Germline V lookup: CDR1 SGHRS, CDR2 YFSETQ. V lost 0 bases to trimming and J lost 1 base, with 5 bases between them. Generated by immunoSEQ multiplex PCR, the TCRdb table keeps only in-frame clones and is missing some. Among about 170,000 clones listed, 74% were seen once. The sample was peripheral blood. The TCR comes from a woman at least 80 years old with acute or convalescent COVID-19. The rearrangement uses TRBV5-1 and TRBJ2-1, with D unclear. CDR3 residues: CASSLDGSYNEQFF. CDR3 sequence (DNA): TGCGCCAGCAGCTTGGACGGTTCCTACAATGAGCAGTTCTTC. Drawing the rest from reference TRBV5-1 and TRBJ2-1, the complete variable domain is KAGVTQTPRYLIKTRGQQVTLSCSPISGHRSVSWYQQTPGQGLQFLFEYFSETQRNKGNFPGRFSGRQFSNSRSEMNVSTLELGDSALYLCASSLDGSYNEQFFGPGTRLTVL.